Below, 4 T cell receptor beta chains from the same sample are listed, as sequenced in a study of blood T cell repertoires in COVID-19. The repertoire was sequenced with immunoSEQ multiplex PCR; TCRdb's copy has only in-frame clones and lacks some. The top ten clones hold 0.87% of a sample with around 260,000 clones, approximately 85% of them seen once. Sequenced material: peripheral blood. These receptors originate from a human donor with COVID-19, enrolled during active disease. The donor label of this sample is uncertain.

The rearrangement uses TRBV11-3 and TRBJ2-1; D gene ambiguous. CDR3 length equals 12 residues. The germline V and J ends were trimmed by 4 bases and 6 bases, with 7 bases remaining between them. Germline CDR1 SGHNT, CDR2 YENEEA. CDR3 sequence: CASSSSSNEQFF. CDR3 in DNA: TGTGCCAGCAGCTCTTCCAGCAATGAGCAGTTCTTC.

The rearrangement joins TRBV7-2 to TRBJ1-1; tentatively, D is TRBD1 (5 bases). The length of the CDR3 is 15 residues. Trimming shortened V by 4 bases and J by 5 bases, and 17 bases separated the two germline ends. Germline V lookup: CDR1 SGHTA, CDR2 FQGNSA. The chain's CDR3 is CASSSRAGVLTEAFF. DNA for the CDR3: TGTGCCAGCAGCTCCCGGGCGGGGGTGCTTACTGAAGCTTTCTTT.

This clone was picked up a small number of times. The chain carries TRBV29-1 and TRBJ2-4; D remains unclear. Trimming stripped 3 bases from V and 8 bases from J, with 8 bases between. Germline V gene sequence: CDR1 SQVTM, CDR2 ANQGSEA. The CDR3 sequence is 11 residues long. The CDR3 region is CSVELSDIQYF. CDR3 nucleotide sequence: TGCAGCGTTGAGCTTAGTGACATTCAGTACTTC.

This chain joins TRBV7-9 and TRBJ1-1; 8 bases are shared with TRBD1. The CDR3 extends over 14 amino acids. Germline CDR1 and CDR2: SEHNR and FQNEAQ (reference sequence). V lost 1 base to trimming and J lost 7 bases; unmatched junction nucleotides: 5. DNA of the CDR3: TGTGCCAGCAGCTTAGACAGGGGGGTTTTTGAAGCTTTCTTT. It yields the protein CASSLDRGVFEAFF.